Shown below are 19 T cell receptor beta chains from a single sample sequenced in a study of shared clonotypes between healthy human individuals. Naive CD8 cells comprised CD45RO-negative, CCR7-positively selected cells, excluding terminally differentiated effector memory CD45RA+ cells. Here immunoSEQ multiplex PCR was the method, and the copy in TCRdb shows in-frame clones only, minus some. This sample has fewer than 1 million clones; about 97% occur once, and the top ten carry about 0.22%. The sample taken for sequencing was naive CD8+ T cells sorted from blood. These receptors all stem from a man under 40 in good health.

The chain carries TRBV18 and TRBJ2-7, with TRBD2 matching over 10 bases. This CDR3 is built from 15 residues. Germline-derived CDR1 and CDR2 are KGHSH and LQKENI. Unmatched junction bases numbered 7, after V lost 5 bases and J lost 3 bases. Here the CDR3 reads CASSSGTSAFYEQYF. The CDR3 nucleotides read TGTGCCAGCTCATCCGGGACTAGCGCCTTCTACGAGCAGTACTTC.

This clone was recorded only once. The genes are TRBV7-9 and TRBJ2-6, with 7 bases aligning to TRBD1. The CDR3 spans 18 residues. The J segment lost 2 bases and the V segment lost 4 bases, leaving 11 bases of the junction unmatched. Germline V gene lookup returns CDR1 SEHNR and CDR2 FQNEAQ (reference sequence). The chain's CDR3 is CASSSYGQVSPGANVLTF. The CDR3 DNA is TGTGCCAGCAGCTCGTACGGACAGGTATCTCCTGGGGCCAACGTCCTGACTTTC. Using reference TRBV7-9 and TRBJ2-6 for the parts outside the CDR3, the full variable domain is DTGVSQNPRHKITKRGQNVTFRCDPISEHNRLYWYRQTLGQGPEFLTYFQNEAQLEKSRLLSDRFSAERPKGSFSTLEIQRTEQGDSAMYLCASSSYGQVSPGANVLTFGAGSRLTVL.

The gene calls are TRBV29-1 and TRBJ2-1; no clear D. V gave up 2 bases and J gave up 4 bases, with 12 bases separating them. Germline V lookup: CDR1 SQVTM, CDR2 ANQGSEA. CDR3 length: 14 amino acids. The CDR3 DNA is TGCAGCGTTGAACTGTCCGTGGGATACAATGAGCAGTTCTTC. This gives the protein CSVELSVGYNEQFF.

The DNA for the CDR3 is TGCGCCAGCAGCTTGGGGACAGGGGACGGCTACGAGCAGTACTTC. Its translation is CASSLGTGDGYEQYF. The chain links TRBV5-1 to TRBJ2-7; the match to TRBD1 covers 9 bases. CDR3 size: 15 residues. The germline V gene encodes CDR1 SGHRS and CDR2 YFSETQ. Trimming took 0 bases from V and 3 from J; bases not matched to a gene: 4.

The V gene is TRBV6-5, the J gene TRBJ2-7; 9 bases agree with TRBD2. CDR1 and CDR2 (germline): MNHEY, SVGAGI. With 2 bases clipped from V and 5 bases from J, the junction kept 10 bases outside the gene matches. CDR3 length: 16 residues. The CDR3 reads CASSYGGRAWWDEQYF. For the CDR3, the DNA is TGTGCCAGCAGTTACGGCGGGAGGGCCTGGTGGGACGAGCAGTACTTC.

This clone has only one observation. The CDR3 bases are TGCAGCGTCATCGGGACTTCAGTTGAGACCCAGTACTTC. This translates into CSVIGTSVETQYF. The rearrangement links TRBV29-1 to TRBJ2-5; a weak D match, TRBD2 (6 bases). Germline-derived CDR1 and CDR2 are SQVTM and ANQGSEA. There are 13 residues in the CDR3. Trimming shortened V by 6 bases and J by 5 bases, and 16 bases separated the two germline ends. The full variable domain, in which reference TRBV29-1 and TRBJ2-5 provide the parts outside the CDR3, is SAVISQKPSRDICQRGTSLTIQCQVDSQVTMMFWYRQQPGQSLTLIATANQGSEATYESGFVIDKFPISRPNLTFSTLTVSNMSPEDSSIYLCSVIGTSVETQYFGPGTRLLVL.

The rearrangement joins TRBV13 to TRBJ2-7; 16 bases agree with TRBD2. The J segment lost 3 bases and the V segment lost 4 bases, leaving 6 bases of the junction unmatched. The germline CDR1 and CDR2 sequences are PRHDT and FYEKMQ (reference sequence). The CDR3 is made up of 17 amino acids. CDR3 sequence reads: CASSSGTSGRAYYEQYF. In DNA form, the CDR3 reads TGTGCCAGCAGCTCCGGGACTAGCGGGAGGGCCTACTACGAGCAGTACTTC. Full variable domain (rest looked up from reference TRBV13 and TRBJ2-7): AAGVIQSPRHLIKEKRETATLKCYPIPRHDTVYWYQQGPGQDPQFLISFYEKMQSDKGSIPDRFSAQQFSDYHSELNMSSLELGDSALYFCASSSGTSGRAYYEQYFGPGTRLTVT.

This clone appeared a single time. The genes are TRBV4-1 and TRBJ2-3; D may correspond to TRBD1 or TRBD2 (5 bases each). In germline, CDR1 is MGHRA, CDR2 YSYEKL. Deletions cut 4 bases from V and 5 bases from J, with 16 bases between. The CDR3 is 15 residues long. CDR3: CASSPWDRTIDTQYF. The CDR3 DNA sequence: TGCGCCAGCAGCCCCTGGGACCGAACCATAGATACGCAGTATTTT.

The J gene is TRBJ1-1, the V gene TRBV5-1; 8 bases line up with TRBD1. J gave up 2 bases and V 4 bases, and 10 bases lay outside the gene matches. Germline V CDR1 and CDR2: SGHRS, YFSETQ. The CDR3 length is 16 residues. Written as DNA, the CDR3 is TGCGCCAGCAGCACAGCTCCCGGACAGGGAAACACTGAAGCTTTCTTT. Protein sequence: CASSTAPGQGNTEAFF.

The chain has TRBV9 and TRBJ2-2; D call uncertain. Germline V gene sequence: CDR1 SGDLS, CDR2 YYNGEE. CDR3 length equals 17 residues. V was cut by 0 bases and J by 2 bases, with 14 bases left in between. CDR3 residues: CASSVVGTFLNTGELFF. In DNA, the CDR3 is TGTGCCAGCAGCGTAGTTGGCACCTTTCTAAACACCGGGGAGCTGTTTTTT.

The chain joins TRBV29-1 to TRBJ1-3; a possible D gene is TRBD1 (6 bases). This CDR3 has 13 residues. The V and J ends lost 6 bases and 0 bases respectively, with 9 bases between them. Germline assignment: CDR1 SQVTM and CDR2 ANQGSEA. CDR3 loop: CSVMDSSGNTIYF. CDR3 nucleotide sequence: TGCAGCGTGATGGACAGCTCTGGAAACACCATATATTTT.

V and J are TRBV7-6 and TRBJ1-1; possible D gene TRBD1, 5 bases. In germline, CDR1 is SGHVS, CDR2 FNYEAQ. Trimming removed 5 bases at V and 2 bases at J, with 9 bases between. This CDR3 is built from 13 residues. CDR3 in DNA: TGTGCCAGCAGCCGAAGGGGAAACACTGAAGCTTTCTTT. Its protein product is CASSRRGNTEAFF.

In the case of this clone: The same CDR3 also results from other DNA sequences found in this sample. The rearrangement uses TRBV19 and TRBJ1-5; D call uncertain. Trimming pared 5 bases from V and 0 bases from J, leaving 11 bases between. Germline assignment: CDR1 LNHDA and CDR2 SQIVND (reference sequence). CDR3 length equals 15 residues. CDR3 sequence (DNA): TGTGCCAGTAGTTTAACAGATTATAGCAATCAGCCCCAGCATTTT. Translation: CASSLTDYSNQPQHF.

This chain connects TRBV27 to TRBJ2-7; no clear D. The CDR3 is 13 amino acids. In germline, CDR1 is MNHEY, CDR2 SMNVEV (reference sequence). V was shortened by 6 bases and J by 0 bases, with 9 bases between the two germline ends. Written as DNA, the CDR3 is TGTGCCAGCAGGGGAAGGAGCTCCTACGAGCAGTACTTC. This codes for CASRGRSSYEQYF.

Details on this clone: This specimen includes other DNA sequences encoding the same CDR3. The chain recombines TRBV2 with TRBJ1-2; no clear D gene. Germline V gene lookup returns CDR1 SNHLY and CDR2 FYNNEI. V lost 1 base, J lost 1 base, and 4 bases lay in between. This CDR3 has 13 residues. In DNA, the CDR3 is TGTGCCAGCAGTGAAGGGGTTAACTATGGCTACACCTTC. This codes for CASSEGVNYGYTF.

V is TRBV18 and J is TRBJ2-5, with a tentative D call TRBD2 (5 bases). Deletions cut 4 bases from V and 3 bases from J, with 9 bases between. The CDR3 length is 13 residues. Germline loops: CDR1 KGHSH, CDR2 LQKENI. Here the CDR3 reads CASSLRGKETQYF. In DNA form, the CDR3 reads TGTGCCAGCTCACTTCGGGGTAAAGAGACCCAGTACTTC.

This chain links TRBV11-2 with TRBJ1-4; D is unresolved. The CDR3 length is 15 residues. Germline values: CDR1 SGHAT, CDR2 FQNNGV. Trimming stripped 5 bases from V and 0 bases from J, with 10 bases between. DNA for the CDR3: TGTGCCAGCAGCCCGAATTGGTCAACTAATGAAAAACTGTTTTTT. Residues: CASSPNWSTNEKLFF.

The chain is built from TRBV7-8 and TRBJ1-5; D not resolved. From germline, CDR1 is SGHVS and CDR2 FQNEAQ. The ends were cut back, 3 bases at V and 8 bases at J, with 20 bases in the middle. CDR3 size: 16 residues. The CDR3 coding sequence is TGTGCCAGCAGCTTCGAAGGGCCAGGTCTTAGGGAGCCCCAGCATTTT. Translated: CASSFEGPGLREPQHF.

CDR3 nucleotides: TGTGCCAGCAGGGGTCCCAAGCGGGAGTTGGATGAGCAGTTCTTC. Encoded protein: CASRGPKRELDEQFF. The V gene is TRBV6-1, the J gene TRBJ2-1; 8 nucleotides agree with TRBD2. This CDR3 is 15 amino acids long. Germline V gives CDR1 MNHNS, CDR2 SASEGT. With V trimmed by 6 bases and J by 8 bases, 12 bases remained unmatched.